This TCR beta chain was observed in a study of blood T cell repertoires in COVID-19. Turning to the study itself: Samples representing acute and convalescent COVID-19 were sourced from the United States, Italy and Spain. The analysed material was cDNA or gDNA that came from T cells, B-cell-depleted T cells, or PBMCs.

CDR3 length: 15 residues. In germline, CDR1 is LGHDT, CDR2 YNNKEL (reference sequence). V gave up 2 bases and J gave up 6 bases; unmatched junction bases: 10. This clone was found once. As processed by the authors: Cell counts per sample came from amplifying reference gene primers. Profiling relied on immunoSEQ multiplex PCR, and the TCRdb table lists in-frame clones only, not all of them. That table is the source of V, J and clone size, and D and trimming were worked out from the DNA. The sample has 53,000 or so clones, roughly 85% seen once. This sequence was found in a man aged 55-75 years with acute or convalescent COVID-19. Input material: peripheral blood. The rearrangement links TRBV3-1 (or the pseudogene TRBV3-2) to TRBJ2-7, with 7 bases aligning to TRBD2. The CDR3 reads CASSQTGGGLLEQYF. Here the CDR3 DNA reads TGTGCCAGCAGCCAAACCGGGGGAGGGCTTCTCGAGCAGTACTTC.